This TCR beta chain was profiled in a study of graft-versus-host responses after intestinal transplantation. Study background: Multivisceral, liver-intestinal, or isolated intestinal grafts were transplanted into recipients. After anti-thymocyte globulin induction, recipients took tacrolimus and steroids for two to three years.

TCRdb's table, derived via immunoSEQ multiplex PCR, lists solely in-frame clones and lacks some. The sample contains 95,000 to 110,000 clones, approximately 94% of which appear only once. Points on this clone: No antigen is known for it.

The sample here was unstimulated CD8+ T cells sorted from spleen or lymph node cells, taken before intestinal transplant. This TCR was recovered from a human donor who received an intestinal transplant.

The CDR3 region has the DNA TGTGCCGCGACAGCGGCTAGCGGGGTAGGGGAGCAGTACTTC. Its translation: CAATAASGVGEQYF. J is TRBJ2-7 and V is TRBV21-1; the listed D gene, TRBD2, was not tested against the DNA. TRBV21-1 is labeled a pseudogene. This CDR3 spans 14 amino acids.